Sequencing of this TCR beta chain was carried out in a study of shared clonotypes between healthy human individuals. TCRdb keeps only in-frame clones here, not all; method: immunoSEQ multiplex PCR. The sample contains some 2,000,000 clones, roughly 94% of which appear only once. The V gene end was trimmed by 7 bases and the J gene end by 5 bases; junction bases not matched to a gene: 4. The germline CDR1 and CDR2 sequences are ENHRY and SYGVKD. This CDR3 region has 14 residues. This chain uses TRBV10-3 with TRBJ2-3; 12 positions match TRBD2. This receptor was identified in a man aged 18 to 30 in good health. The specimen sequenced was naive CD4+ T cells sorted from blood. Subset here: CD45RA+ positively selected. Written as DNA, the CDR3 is TGTGCCATCACGGCTAGCGGGGGGGTAGATACGCAGTATTTT. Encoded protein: CAITASGGVDTQYF.